A single sample is the source of the 10 T cell receptor beta chains below, sequenced in a study of fetal regulatory T cell absence and autoimmunity. Here immunoSEQ multiplex PCR was the method, and the copy in TCRdb shows in-frame clones only, minus some. The sample includes 95,000 to 100,000 clones, approximately 75% seen only once; the top ten take roughly 2%. The sequencing sample was made of pancreas tissue. Receptors were obtained from a male donor with IPEX syndrome.

This chain uses TRBV5-1 with TRBJ2-5; 10 nucleotides agree with TRBD2. CDR1 SGHRS and CDR2 YFSETQ come from the germline V gene. The junction had 8 bases not matched to a gene; V was cut back by 2 bases and J by 1 base. This CDR3 contains 17 residues. The DNA of the CDR3 is TGCGCCAGCAGCTTAGGGCCACTAGCGGGGTTCCAAGAGACCCAGTACTTC. It is translated as CASSLGPLAGFQETQYF.

V gene TRBV21-1 combines with J gene TRBJ2-1; the table's D call, TRBD2, was not checked against the DNA. TRBV21-1 is a recognized pseudogene. CDR3 size: 15 residues. Written as DNA, the CDR3 is TGTGCCAGCAGCAAAGCGTCGAGCTCCTACAATGAGCAGTTCTTC. Protein product: CASSKASSSYNEQFF.

In its sample, this clone was seen a few times. The chain links TRBV4-2 to TRBJ1-5; no clear D gene. This CDR3 spans 14 amino acids. Germline CDR1 is LGHNA and CDR2 is YNFKEQ. Trimming removed 0 bases from V and 6 bases from J, with 9 bases in between. The CDR3 DNA reads TGTGCCAGCAGCCAAGAACGACATATTCAGCCCCAGCATTTT. It translates to CASSQERHIQPQHF.

The rearrangement joins TRBV5-1 to TRBJ2-3; 14 bases are shared with TRBD2. The V gene end was trimmed by 3 bases and the J gene end by 3 bases; junction bases not matched to a gene: 9. Looked up from germline, CDR1 is SGHRS and CDR2 is YFSETQ. The CDR3 is 18 amino acids. In nucleotides, the CDR3 is TGCGCCAGCAGCTCTGGACTAGCGGGAGGCCTGCCAACAGATACGCAGTATTTT. This gives the protein CASSSGLAGGLPTDTQYF.

The chain uses TRBV13 and TRBJ2-3; TRBD2 matches at 15 bases. V trimming: 5 bases; J trimming: 3 bases; junction bases outside the gene matches: 6. CDR1 is PRHDT and CDR2 is FYEKMQ in the germline V gene (reference sequence). This CDR3 spans 17 amino acids. CDR3 amino acids: CASSPGLAGGPTDTQYF. CDR3 DNA sequence: TGTGCCAGCAGCCCGGGACTAGCGGGGGGCCCTACAGATACGCAGTATTTT.

The CDR3 DNA sequence: TGTGCCAGCAAGGGACAGGTTATTGGGAAGTACTTC. It translates to CASKGQVIGKYF. The V and J genes are TRBV7-4 and TRBJ2-7, with TRBD1 matching over 8 bases. With 7 bases clipped from V and 11 bases from J, the junction kept 10 bases outside the gene matches. The CDR3 extends over 12 amino acids. CDR1 is SGHVT, CDR2 SQSDAQ, per germline.

The chain links TRBV7-9 to TRBJ1-2; 11 positions match TRBD1. Germline V gene data show CDR1 as SEHNR and CDR2 as FQNEAQ (reference sequence). After removal of 5 bases from V and 2 bases from J, the junction contained 4 bases not matched to a gene. The CDR3 runs to 15 residues. DNA for the CDR3: TGTGCCAGCAGCCCCAGGACAGGGGGCAACTATGGCTACACCTTC. This sequence encodes CASSPRTGGNYGYTF.

Concerning this clone itself: One end of the junction is discordant with germline, which a read error may explain. The chain combines TRBV14 with TRBJ2-1, with a weak D call TRBD2 (6 bases). CDR1 and CDR2 (germline): SGHDN, FVKESK. CDR3 length equals 15 residues. This CDR3 is CASSQELAFYDEQFF. DNA of the CDR3: TGTGCCAGCAGCCAAGAACTAGCCTTCTACGATGAGCAGTTCTTC.

The chain joins TRBV11-2 to TRBJ2-7; 10 bases line up with TRBD2. The CDR3 totals 15 residues. The V and J ends lost 1 base and 6 bases, in that order; junction bases with no gene match: 6. Germline V CDR1 and CDR2: SGHAT, FQNNGV. The CDR3 DNA follows: TGTGCCAGCAGCTTAGGTTTGGCTAGCGGGGGCGAGCAGTACTTC. As protein: CASSLGLASGGEQYF. The full variable domain, rest sourced from reference TRBV11-2 and TRBJ2-7, is EAGVAQSPRYKIIEKRQSVAFWCNPISGHATLYWYQQILGQGPKLLIQFQNNGVVDDSQLPKDRFSAERLKGVDSTLKIQPAKLEDSAVYLCASSLGLASGGEQYFGPGTRLTVT.

The rearrangement joins TRBV23-1 to TRBJ2-1, with D unclear. Being an ORF, TRBV23-1 has a function that is uncertain. V dropped 3 bases and J dropped 10 bases, with 10 bases sitting between them. The CDR3 loop spans 12 amino acids. The chain's CDR3 is CASSHSAPEQFF. The CDR3 DNA reads TGCGCCAGCAGTCACTCAGCCCCCGAGCAGTTCTTC.